A selection of T cell receptor beta chains follows, all from one sample in a study of blood T cell repertoires in COVID-19. Clones were sequenced by immunoSEQ multiplex PCR, and TCRdb holds only the in-frame ones, with some missing. The sample holds 300,000 to 450,000 clones, around 87% seen once. The sequenced sample consisted of peripheral blood. These TCRs come from a human donor in a cohort sampled during active COVID-19. The CDR3 runs from the conserved cysteine through the conserved F or W. Each record gives: D gene, V gene, CDR3 protein. D genes are given only for firm matches.

TRBD1 TRBV5-5 CASSTPTGGISGGSQFF
NA TRBV19 CASKTDSGNTIYF
NA TRBV10-3 CAISERAGRDTQYF
TRBD1 TRBV10-3 CAISDPERDSLGTQYF
TRBD2 TRBV9 CASSAGDIQYF
NA TRBV19 CASGHPTGAIGYTF
TRBD2 TRBV2 CASSGLLSSGRALEQYF
NA TRBV4-1 CASSRTPGYTEAFF
NA TRBV7-9 CASSHDRSNQPQHF
NA TRBV30 CAWSVQGITEAFF
TRBD2 TRBV5-4 CASSSSRGTSGGAEQYF
NA TRBV7-8 CASSRTGSDSPLHF
TRBD1 TRBV4-1 CASRQQGFGEQFF
NA TRBV5-1 CASSLTSSYEQYF
NA TRBV18 CASSPRTLGNQETQYF
NA TRBV7-8 CASSPRTAWGEKLFF
NA TRBV3-1/TRBV3-2 CASSRGATNEKLFF
TRBD2 TRBV7-2 CASSVSTSGRSPGRYEQYF
TRBD2 TRBV30 CARTSGLAGLHEQFF
TRBD2 TRBV7-9 CASSWTGTRGGAEQYF
TRBD2 TRBV5-1 CASSHNSGRSADTQYF
TRBD2 TRBV28 CASSRLAEQETQYF
NA TRBV4-2 CASSIWTGRGDTGELFF
NA TRBV10-1 CASSRQSTGELFF
NA TRBV7-8 CASSLGGGAHYEQYF
NA TRBV9 CASSALTSTTDTQYF
TRBD1 TRBV14 CASSPQDRVWNGYTF
TRBD1 TRBV29-1 CSVEAQGAGTGELFF
TRBD1 TRBV19 CASSMGDRNQPQHF
TRBD1 TRBV19 CASSSPRTGGNYGYTF
TRBD2 TRBV5-4 CASSLGTSAYEQYF
TRBD2 TRBV30 CAWSAGDYAYEQYF
NA TRBV2 CASSLYRESEKLFF
NA TRBV7-5 CATRVRETQYF
TRBD1 TRBV4-1 CASSQGGQGSAEAFF
NA TRBV3-1/TRBV3-2 CASSQGRVGTEAFF
NA TRBV30 CAWSVTQESSYNSPLHF
TRBD1 TRBV5-1 CASSLRTGYEQYF
NA TRBV5-4 CASSFDSNSPLHF
NA TRBV25-1 CASSDHSFPRAFF
NA TRBV19 CASSRWTAIQAEQESPLHF
NA TRBV6-2/TRBV6-3 CASSGHEQFF
TRBD1 TRBV28 CASSQTGRGSNQPQHF
TRBD2 TRBV7-3 CASSLAGGPGSTYNEQFF
TRBD2 TRBV11-3 CASSLTSGMGEQFF
NA TRBV28 CASSLLTENQPQHF
TRBD1 TRBV7-4 CASSYRQGVGTGELFF
TRBD1 TRBV6-4 CASSQEQGDTQYF
TRBD1 TRBV4-1 CASSQDSRGGQGINTEAFF
TRBD2 TRBV5-6 CASSLVRGGTDTQYF
NA TRBV5-1 CASSVGGRDTQYF
TRBD2 TRBV2 CASSIAGGTDTQYF
NA TRBV29-1 CSVLGQTGYIQYF
TRBD1 TRBV29-1 CSVEGGQGWASYEQYF
NA TRBV27 CASSLSSFGPDTQYF